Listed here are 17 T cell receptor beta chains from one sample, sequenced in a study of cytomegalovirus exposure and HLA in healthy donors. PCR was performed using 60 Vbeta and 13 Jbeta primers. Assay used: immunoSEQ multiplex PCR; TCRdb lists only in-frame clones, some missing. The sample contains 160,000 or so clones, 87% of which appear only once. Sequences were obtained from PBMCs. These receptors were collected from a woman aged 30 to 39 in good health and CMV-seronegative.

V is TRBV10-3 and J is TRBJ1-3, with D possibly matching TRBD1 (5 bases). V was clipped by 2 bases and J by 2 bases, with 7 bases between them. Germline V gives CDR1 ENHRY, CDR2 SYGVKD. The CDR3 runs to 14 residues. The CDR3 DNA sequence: TGTGCCATCAGTGAGGTAGGGGCTGGAAACACCATATATTTT. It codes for CAISEVGAGNTIYF.

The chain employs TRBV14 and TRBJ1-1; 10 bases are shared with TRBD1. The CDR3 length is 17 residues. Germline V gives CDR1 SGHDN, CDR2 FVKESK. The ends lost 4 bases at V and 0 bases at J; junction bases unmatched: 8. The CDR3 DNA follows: TGTGCCAGCAGCCCCGACAGGGGGCCACTAATGAACACTGAAGCTTTCTTT. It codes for CASSPDRGPLMNTEAFF.

The CDR3 protein is CASSPLQVTGELFF. The CDR3 DNA reads TGTGCCAGCAGCCCACTTCAGGTCACCGGGGAGCTGTTTTTT. This chain joins TRBV6-5 and TRBJ2-2; D unclear. The germline gives CDR1 MNHEY, CDR2 SVGAGI. V was cut by 6 bases and J by 4 bases, with 12 bases left in between. CDR3 length: 14 amino acids.

In DNA form, the CDR3 reads TGCGCCAGCAGCTTGGCCGGCGGTGCCCCCTACGAGCAGTACTTC. As protein: CASSLAGGAPYEQYF. The chain is built from TRBV5-1 and TRBJ2-7; D not resolved. CDR1 is SGHRS and CDR2 is YFSETQ in the germline V gene. The CDR3 is 15 amino acids. Trimming stripped 0 bases from V and 2 bases from J, with 12 bases between.

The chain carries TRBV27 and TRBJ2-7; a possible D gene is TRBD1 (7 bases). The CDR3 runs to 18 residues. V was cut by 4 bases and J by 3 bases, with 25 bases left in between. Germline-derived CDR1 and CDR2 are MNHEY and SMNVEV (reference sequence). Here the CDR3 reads CASSSSNPGQGGIYEQYF. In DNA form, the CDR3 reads TGTGCCAGCAGTTCCTCCAACCCGGGGCAGGGGGGTATCTACGAGCAGTACTTC.

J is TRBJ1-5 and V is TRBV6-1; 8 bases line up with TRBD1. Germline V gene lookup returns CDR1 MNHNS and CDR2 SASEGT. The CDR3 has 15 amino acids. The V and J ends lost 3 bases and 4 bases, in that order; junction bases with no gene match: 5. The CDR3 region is CASSELTGGNQPQHF. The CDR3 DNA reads TGTGCCAGCAGTGAGCTTACAGGGGGTAATCAGCCCCAGCATTTT.

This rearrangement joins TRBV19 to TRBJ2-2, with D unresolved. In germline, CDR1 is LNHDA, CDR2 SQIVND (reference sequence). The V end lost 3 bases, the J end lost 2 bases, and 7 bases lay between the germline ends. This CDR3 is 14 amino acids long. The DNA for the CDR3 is TGTGCCAGTAGTATTTCCAGAAACACCGGGGAGCTGTTTTTT. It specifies CASSISRNTGELFF. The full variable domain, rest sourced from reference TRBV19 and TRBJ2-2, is DGGITQSPKYLFRKEGQNVTLSCEQNLNHDAMYWYRQDPGQGLRLIYYSQIVNDFQKGDIAEGYSVSREKKESFPLTVTSAQKNPTAFYLCASSISRNTGELFFGEGSRLTVL.

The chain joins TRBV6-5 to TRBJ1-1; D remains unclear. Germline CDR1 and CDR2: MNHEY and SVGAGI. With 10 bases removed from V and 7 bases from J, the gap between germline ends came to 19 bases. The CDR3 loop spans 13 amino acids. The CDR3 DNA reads TGTGCCACCCATAGCACGATAGTGAGTGAAGCTTTCTTT. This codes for CATHSTIVSEAFF.

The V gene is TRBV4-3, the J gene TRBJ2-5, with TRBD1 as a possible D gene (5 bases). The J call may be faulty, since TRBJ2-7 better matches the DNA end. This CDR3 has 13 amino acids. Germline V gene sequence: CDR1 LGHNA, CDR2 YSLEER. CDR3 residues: CASSQGRAYEQYF. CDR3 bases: TGCGCCAGCAGCCAGGGCAGGGCCTACGAGCAGTACTTC.

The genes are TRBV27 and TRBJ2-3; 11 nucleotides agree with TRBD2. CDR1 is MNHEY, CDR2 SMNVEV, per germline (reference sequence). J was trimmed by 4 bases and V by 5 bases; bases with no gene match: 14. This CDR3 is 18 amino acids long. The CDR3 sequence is CASSHADSGRAASDTQYF. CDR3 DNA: TGTGCCAGCAGTCACGCGGATAGCGGGAGGGCCGCTTCAGATACGCAGTATTTT.

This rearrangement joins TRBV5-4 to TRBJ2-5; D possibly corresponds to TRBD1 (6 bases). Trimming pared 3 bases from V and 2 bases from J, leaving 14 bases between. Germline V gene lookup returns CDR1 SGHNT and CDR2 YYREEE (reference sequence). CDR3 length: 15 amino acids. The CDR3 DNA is TGTGCCAGCAGCTCCACAGGGTCGGGGCAAGAGACCCAGTACTTC. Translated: CASSSTGSGQETQYF.

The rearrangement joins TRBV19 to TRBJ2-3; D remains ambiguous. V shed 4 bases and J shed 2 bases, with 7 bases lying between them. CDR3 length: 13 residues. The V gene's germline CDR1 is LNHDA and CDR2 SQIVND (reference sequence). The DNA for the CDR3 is TGTGCCAGTAGTAAACAGACCACAGATACGCAGTATTTT. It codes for CASSKQTTDTQYF.

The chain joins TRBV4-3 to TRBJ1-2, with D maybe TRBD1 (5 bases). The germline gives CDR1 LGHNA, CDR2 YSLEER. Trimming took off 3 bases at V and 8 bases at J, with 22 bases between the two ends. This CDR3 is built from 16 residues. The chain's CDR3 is CASSQEGTMTAGGYTF. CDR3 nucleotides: TGCGCCAGCAGCCAGGAGGGGACTATGACGGCGGGAGGCTACACCTTC.

CDR3 loop: CASSQTGLASVSYEQYF. The CDR3 bases are TGTGCCAGCAGCCAAACAGGACTAGCGAGTGTCTCCTACGAGCAGTACTTC. The gene calls are TRBV7-2 and TRBJ2-7, with TRBD2 matching 9 bases. Germline loops: CDR1 SGHTA, CDR2 FQGNSA. The CDR3 is 17 residues long. The junction had 11 bases not matched to a gene; V was cut back by 5 bases and J by 0 bases. The whole variable domain, filled in from reference TRBV7-2 and TRBJ2-7, reads GAGVSQSPSNKVTEKGKDVELRCDPISGHTALYWYRQSLGQGLEFLIYFQGNSAPDKSGLPSDRFSAERTGGSVSTLTIQRTQQEDSAVYLCASSQTGLASVSYEQYFGPGTRLTVT.

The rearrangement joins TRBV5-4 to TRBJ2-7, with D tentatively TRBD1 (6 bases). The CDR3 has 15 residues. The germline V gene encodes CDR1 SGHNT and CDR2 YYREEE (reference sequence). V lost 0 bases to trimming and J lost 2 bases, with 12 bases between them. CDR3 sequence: CASSLDQGQAYEQYF. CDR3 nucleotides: TGTGCCAGCAGCTTGGATCAGGGGCAAGCCTACGAGCAGTACTTC.

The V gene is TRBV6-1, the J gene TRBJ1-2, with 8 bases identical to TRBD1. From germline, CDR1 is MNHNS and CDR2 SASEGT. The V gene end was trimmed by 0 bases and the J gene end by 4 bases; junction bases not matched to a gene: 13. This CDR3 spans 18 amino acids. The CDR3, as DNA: TGTGCCAGCAGTGAAGCGGAGACAGGGGTCCGTAAGAGCTATGGCTACACCTTC. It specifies CASSEAETGVRKSYGYTF.

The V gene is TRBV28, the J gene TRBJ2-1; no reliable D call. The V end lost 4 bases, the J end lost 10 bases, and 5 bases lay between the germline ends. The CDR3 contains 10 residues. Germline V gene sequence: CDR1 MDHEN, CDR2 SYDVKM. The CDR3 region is CASSSPEQFF. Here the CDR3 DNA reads TGTGCCAGCAGTTCCCCGGAGCAGTTCTTC. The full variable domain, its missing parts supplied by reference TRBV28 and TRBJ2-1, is DVKVTQSSRYLVKRTGEKVFLECVQDMDHENMFWYRQDPGLGLRLIYFSYDVKMKEKGDIPEGYSVSREKKERFSLILESASTNQTSMYLCASSSPEQFFGPGTRLTVL.